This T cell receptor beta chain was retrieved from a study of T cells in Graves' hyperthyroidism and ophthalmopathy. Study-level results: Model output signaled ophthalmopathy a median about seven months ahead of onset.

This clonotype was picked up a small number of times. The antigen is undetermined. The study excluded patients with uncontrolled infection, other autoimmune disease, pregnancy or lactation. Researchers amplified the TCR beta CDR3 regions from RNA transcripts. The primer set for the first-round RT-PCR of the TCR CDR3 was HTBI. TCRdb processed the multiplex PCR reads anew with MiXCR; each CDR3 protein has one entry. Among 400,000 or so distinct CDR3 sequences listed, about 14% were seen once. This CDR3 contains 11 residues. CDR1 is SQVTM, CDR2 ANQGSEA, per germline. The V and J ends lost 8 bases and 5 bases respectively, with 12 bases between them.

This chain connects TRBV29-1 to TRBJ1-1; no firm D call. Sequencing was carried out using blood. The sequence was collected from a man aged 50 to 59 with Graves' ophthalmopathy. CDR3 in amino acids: CSSSRTTEAFF. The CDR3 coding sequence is TGCAGCTCATCACGGACGACTGAAGCTTTCTTT. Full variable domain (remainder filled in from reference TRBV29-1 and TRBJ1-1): SAVISQKPSRDICQRGTSLTIQCQVDSQVTMMFWYRQQPGQSLTLIATANQGSEATYESGFVIDKFPISRPNLTFSTLTVSNMSPEDSSIYLCSSSRTTEAFFGQGTRLTVV.